The following is a T cell receptor beta chain sequence with its context. Clones were sequenced by immunoSEQ multiplex PCR, and TCRdb holds only the in-frame ones, with some missing. The sample has about 270,000 clones; approximately 81% are singletons. This record comes from a study of blood T cell repertoires in COVID-19. Turning to the study itself: Sites in the United States, Italy and Spain provided acute and convalescent COVID-19 samples. PBMCs, B-cell-depleted T cells, or T cells were the source of the cDNA or gDNA that made up the material.

The CDR3 covers 14 residues. The germline V gene encodes CDR1 SGHVS and CDR2 FQNEAQ. The V gene lost 0 bases and the J gene lost 6 bases, with 11 bases spanning the gap. The clonotype comes from a woman aged 18-35 years with acute or convalescent COVID-19. Material: peripheral blood. The chain employs TRBV7-8 and TRBJ1-1, with TRBD1 as a possible D gene (6 bases). CDR3 sequence (DNA): TGTGCCAGCAGCTTAGCAGCAGGGGCGGCTGAAGCTTTCTTT. This gives the protein CASSLAAGAAEAFF.